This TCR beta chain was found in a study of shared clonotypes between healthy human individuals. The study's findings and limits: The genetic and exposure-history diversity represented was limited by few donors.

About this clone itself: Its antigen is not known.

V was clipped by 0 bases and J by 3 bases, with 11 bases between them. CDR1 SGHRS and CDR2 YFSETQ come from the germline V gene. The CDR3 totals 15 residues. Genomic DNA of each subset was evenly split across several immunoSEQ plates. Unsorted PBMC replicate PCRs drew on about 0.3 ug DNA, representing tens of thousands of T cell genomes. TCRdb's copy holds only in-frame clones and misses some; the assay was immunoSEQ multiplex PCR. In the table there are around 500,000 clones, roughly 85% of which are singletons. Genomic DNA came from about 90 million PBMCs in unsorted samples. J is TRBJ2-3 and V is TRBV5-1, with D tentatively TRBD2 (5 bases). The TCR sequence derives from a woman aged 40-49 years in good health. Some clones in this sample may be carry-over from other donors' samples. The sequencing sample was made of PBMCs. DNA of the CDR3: TGCGCCAGCAGCTTGGCCGGGATGATTACAGATACGCAGTATTTT. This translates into CASSLAGMITDTQYF. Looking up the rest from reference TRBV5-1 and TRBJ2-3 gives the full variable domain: KAGVTQTPRYLIKTRGQQVTLSCSPISGHRSVSWYQQTPGQGLQFLFEYFSETQRNKGNFPGRFSGRQFSNSRSEMNVSTLELGDSALYLCASSLAGMITDTQYFGPGTRLTVL.